The 6 T cell receptor beta chains reported below all come from one sample, sequenced in a study of cytotoxic CD8 clonotypes in ibrutinib-treated CLL. The data were produced by immunoSEQ multiplex PCR, yet TCRdb's version contains in-frame clones alone and is incomplete. The table includes roughly 180,000 clones, about 80% detected once. Here the sequenced sample was PBMCs, taken after 24 months of ibrutinib treatment. The source is a human donor with chronic lymphocytic leukemia.

V gene TRBV6-6 combines with J gene TRBJ1-6; D may be TRBD1 (5 bases). The V and J ends lost 6 bases and 10 bases respectively, with 13 bases between them. CDR3 length equals 13 residues. Germline CDR1 reads MNHNY; CDR2 reads SVGAGI (reference sequence). The CDR3: CASSTTGVSPLHF. CDR3 coding DNA: TGTGCCAGCAGCACCACGGGGGTCTCACCCCTCCACTTT.

V usage is TRBV30 and J usage is TRBJ1-1; 8 bases match TRBD1. The V segment lost 2 bases and the J segment 3 bases; nucleotides outside the gene matches: 11. Per germline, CDR1 GTSNPN and CDR2 SVGIG (reference sequence). The CDR3 contains 16 residues. The CDR3 DNA sequence: TGTGCCTGGAGTCCCTTGGGACAGGCGAGTTACACTGAAGCTTTCTTT. Protein product: CAWSPLGQASYTEAFF.

J is TRBJ2-7 and V is TRBV6-5; possible D gene TRBD1, 5 bases. Trimming left V 5 bases short and J 3 bases short, with 11 bases between. CDR1 is MNHEY, CDR2 SVGAGI, per germline. CDR3 length: 13 residues. The CDR3 DNA is TGTGCCAGCAGTCCGACCGACAGCTACGAGCAGTACTTC. It encodes CASSPTDSYEQYF.

This clone was detected a few times. V and J are TRBV27 and TRBJ1-2, with a tentative D call TRBD1 (6 bases). Germline loops: CDR1 MNHEY, CDR2 SMNVEV (reference sequence). CDR3 length: 15 amino acids. V gave up 1 base and J gave up 0 bases, with 9 bases separating them. The CDR3 loop reads CASSLFQGSNYGYTF. For the CDR3, the DNA is TGTGCCAGCAGTTTATTCCAGGGGTCTAACTATGGCTACACCTTC.

The V call is TRBV6-4, the J call TRBJ1-5; D gene uncertain. CDR1 is MRHNA and CDR2 is SNTAGT in the germline V gene. This CDR3 has 14 residues. V was shortened by 2 bases and J by 4 bases, with 9 bases between the two germline ends. The CDR3 nucleotides read TGTGCCAGCAGTGACGCAGGCCTAAATCAGCCCCAGCATTTT. Translation: CASSDAGLNQPQHF.

This sequence joins TRBV30 and TRBJ2-5; D perhaps matches TRBD2 (6 bases). The V gene lost 0 bases and the J gene lost 4 bases, with 12 bases spanning the gap. CDR3 length equals 14 residues. The V gene's germline CDR1 is GTSNPN and CDR2 SVGIG (reference sequence). In DNA form, the CDR3 reads TGTGCCTGGAGTGTACGGAGGGGTCGAGAGACCCAGTACTTC. This gives the protein CAWSVRRGRETQYF.